A single T cell receptor beta chain is shown here with its context. This clone has a handful of counts. Its target antigen remains unknown. No much larger clonotype is one base removed from it; base qualities were not supplied. The data belong to a study of cytomegalovirus exposure and HLA in healthy donors listed by TCRdb under 2017. About the study as a whole: According to an earlier analysis of a few hundred of the donors, 150 million to 200 million T cells yielded some 120 million unique TCR beta sequences and about 300 Gb of sequence data. About 330 gigabases of sequencing data and around 80 million unique TCR sequences made up an early release that covered nearly 650 HLA-typed donors. Of the 300 to 450 genotyped donors, about 80% fell in the genetic ancestry cluster associated with self-reported Caucasian donors. The study aimed to test whether cataloging public T cell receptors could reveal signatures of past pathogen exposure. Using immunosequencing, the study profiled T cell repertoires from 640 or so subjects and related those repertoires to cytomegalovirus serostatus. Besides the first cohort of more than 650 subjects, a separate validation cohort made up of around 120 different subjects was used. High-throughput TCR immunosequencing, statistical association of individual TCRs with disease status, and machine learning were combined to predict cytomegalovirus infection status. A later analysis re-analyzed previously published TCR beta repertoires from approximately 700 donors and added high-resolution HLA genotyping to study TCR occurrence patterns. Rather than drawing on any new phenotypic data, the later analysis identified candidate immune exposures from TCR beta sequences and the way those sequences occurred across donors. An earlier analysis of about 600 of the donors used high-throughput TCR beta sequencing to judge whether each TCR beta V gene segment behaved as functional or pseudogenic. Donor age, sex, ethnicity and CMV serostatus were compiled together with the repertoire data. Genome-wide SNP genotypes for about 60% of the roughly 670 donors were used in a later genetic analysis, which treated that subset as a discovery cohort. All discovery cohort repertoires had been generated on a single sequencing platform. Class I and class II HLA loci were covered by the typing at four-digit resolution. Typing coverage varied by locus: roughly 620-640 donors for A, B, C, DRB1 and DQB1; about 520 for DQA1; over 600 for DPA1; more than 450 for DPB1. Five DR-DQ haplotypes were handled as single units for association and clustering because linkage in the cohort was strong. On average, roughly 250,000 unique TCR beta nucleotide sequences were sequenced per donor among roughly 430 genotyped donors of the cohort, with around 19% of those sequences being non-productive. The study at large found these results: In vitro tests confirmed that a few of the cytomegalovirus-associated TCR beta chains recognize cytomegalovirus antigens. Roughly uniform sequencing depth across donors was assumed in presence/absence analyses, although this assumption may not hold. The authors suggested that the approach could potentially be generalized to other disease states and immunological phenotypes. A further reported finding was that TCR beta sequences accurately predicted the HLA-A and HLA-B alleles for most subjects in the first cohort. A cluster of highly shared sequence variants was judged likely to be a technical artifact of the sequencing pipeline. In a later analysis, the rate of TCR association differed among HLA loci, with DRB1 alleles having the most associated TCRs and HLA-C alleles having the fewest. Because counts were too low, roughly 17 rarely observed V segments, including chromosome 9 orphons, were left out of the earlier analysis of a few hundred of the donors. Correlated functional status among segregating V segments might reflect linkage disequilibrium, but an unknown experimental factor could not be ruled out. Across donors, most TCR sequences were observed very rarely, whereas some public TCRs were present in many individuals. Because some donors lacked HLA typing at each locus, the association tests relied only on the typed subset. CMV serostatus was the only immune exposure information available for the cohort. When HLA alleles, especially DR and DQ, strongly co-occurred, attributing TCR associations to individual alleles was difficult. Because the 87-base-pair reads could not distinguish some IMGT-functional V segments, including TRBV6-2 and TRBV6-3, those segments were excluded. According to a later genetic analysis, donors in an Asian-associated ancestry cluster had fewer N-insertions in productive TCRs than the roughly 660-donor mean. Several of the top co-occurrence clusters appeared to be linked to parvovirus B19, influenza, CMV and Epstein-Barr virus, according to a later analysis. The cohort was sequenced for TCR beta chains only, and without alpha or paired-chain data the features that could be detected were limited. In a later analysis, most CMV-associated TCR beta chains were found to appear HLA-restricted, with HLA associations seemingly driven largely by CMV exposure. In a later analysis, HLA-associated TCR beta chains showed more clonal expansion and lower generation probabilities than non-associated chains that were equally common. A total of 164 TCR beta chains were listed by the study as associated with cytomegalovirus. At a false discovery rate of 0.05, a later analysis linked about 17,000 TCR beta sequences to specific HLA alleles. Broadly in line with IMGT annotations, most TCR beta V segments showed up in productive rearrangements about 87% or about 30% of the time in an earlier analysis of some 590 of the donors. An association between a missense DCLRE1C variant and V-gene and J-gene trimming of TCR beta chains was found in a later genetic analysis and replicated in an independent cohort. In both the original and validation cohorts, the classifier was reported to diagnose cytomegalovirus status with high specificity and sensitivity.

The library relied on the immunoSEQ multiplex PCR assay. A mixture of 60 forward primers for TCR Vbeta segments and 13 reverse primers for TCR Jbeta segments was used in the multiplex PCR. The CDR3 region of rearranged TCR beta genes was amplified from genomic DNA with a multiplex PCR assay. Amplified TCR beta libraries were sequenced as 87-base-pair reads on the Illumina HiSeq System. The authors' pipeline ran thus. A later analysis counted some 80 million unique TCR beta chains across the 670 or so repertoires, and around 9.9 million of these chains were shared by at least two donors. Raw reads were error-corrected and collapsed into unique sequences by a nearest-neighbor algorithm in which closely related sequences were merged to remove PCR and sequencing errors. To assign V, D and J gene segments, CDR3 sequences were aligned to IMGT reference sequences. For a sequence to be retained, a match of at least six nucleotides to both a V gene segment and a J gene segment was required. Rearrangements were classified as productive when the CDR3 lacked stop codons and remained in frame with V and J, and all other rearrangements were classified as non-productive. CDR3 was defined by IMGT convention, running from the second conserved V-encoded cysteine to the conserved J-encoded phenylalanine. In an earlier analysis of roughly 610 of the donors, sequences lacking an unambiguous match to a single V gene segment were excluded. In an earlier analysis of approximately 610 of the donors, V segments were called functional above 56.7% productive rearrangements and were called segregating when the between-donor standard deviation exceeded 5%. A statistical classification framework was developed to diagnose cytomegalovirus status using the catalog of TCR beta chain sequences. V and J gene assignment, in a later analysis, came from comparing TCR nucleotide sequences with IMGT/GENE-DB human TR gene sequences. A later analysis assigned CDR3 sequences and most-parsimonious VDJ recombination scenarios with the TCRdist pipeline. In a later analysis, each TCR beta chain was defined by its CDR3 amino acid sequence together with its V-gene family, and reads without a unique V-gene family were excluded. A later analysis removed 592 highly shared, low-generation-probability nucleotide sequences to deal with suspected cross-contamination and a sequencing artifact. In a later analysis, a clonal expansion index for each public chain was calculated from normalized within-repertoire ranks of inferred template counts. A later analysis computed generation probabilities with a VDJ recombination model fitted to out-of-frame rearrangements, and checked the results against IGoR. A later analysis scored TCR-TCR, TCR-HLA and TCR-CMV co-occurrence with hypergeometric tests, applying a repertoire-size bias correction to TCR pairs. False discovery rates were estimated in a later analysis by permuting HLA or CMV assignments 20 times. In a later analysis, co-occurring TCRs were grouped with DBSCAN, and TCRdist sequence similarity was added when clustering was performed within HLA-allele-positive subsets. For co-occurrence clustering, repertoires with fewer than 30,000 or more than 120,000 public chains were excluded, along with a handful of repertoires with anomalous nucleotide sharing. This immuneACCESS table, as held by TCRdb, lists in-frame sequences with V and J called but not all clones. Of the missing ones, under half trace to an unresolved V gene in checked studies; the others have no known cause. D and trimming were read from the DNA, whereas the V and J calls and clone size are those reported in that table. The sample table holds about 150,000 clones, of which just over 65% were seen once. The ten top clones hold roughly 6% of the sample.

The germline V gene yields MNHEY for CDR1 and SVGAGI for CDR2. Including cysteine and phenylalanine, the CDR3 has 15 amino acids. CDR3 DNA is the only sequence kept; it has 45 bases, read in frame from the first base. At the junction V is shortened by 0 bases and J by 7 bases; bases outside the gene matches: 3. The cohort comprised around 690 healthy bone marrow donors. Cohort members were all nominally healthy when sampled, although unrecorded immune exposures were likely present. The donor tested CMV seronegative and was one of the 352 seronegative cohort members. A peripheral blood sample was provided by each donor, and peripheral blood mononuclear cells were used for TCR beta sequencing. Genomic DNA extraction from the blood cell samples was performed with the Qiagen DNeasy Blood Extraction Kit.

This sequence originates from a woman aged 55-69 years in good health and CMV-seronegative. Sequencing used PBMCs. The rearranged chain carries TRBV6-5 and TRBJ1-6; the central 7 bases match TRBD1. The nucleotides are TGTGCCAGCAGTTACTCGACAGGGATGAATTCACCCCTCCACTTT. This sequence encodes CASSYSTGMNSPLHF.